This T cell receptor beta chain is drawn from a study of PD-1 blockade in classical Hodgkin lymphoma. General observations from the study: Newly diagnosed patients had baseline TCR diversity that was reportedly lower than that of healthy donors. Why repertoires differed is undefined; disease activity or prior therapy possibly contributed.

Profiling relied on immunoSEQ multiplex PCR, and the TCRdb table lists in-frame clones only, not all of them. The table records approximately 21,000 clones, approximately 90% of them present only once. V was trimmed by 2 bases and J by 4 bases, leaving 9 bases between them. CDR3 length: 14 amino acids. CDR1 and CDR2 (germline): LGHNA, YSLEER. Time point given: newly diagnosed, previously untreated cHL patient sample. Thawed PBMCs supplied CD8+ T cells via magnetic negative selection. Newly diagnosed, untreated classical Hodgkin lymphoma PBMCs served as comparison. Of note for this clone: Its antigen is currently unknown.

The receptor comes from a human donor with classical Hodgkin lymphoma. The V gene is TRBV4-3, the J gene TRBJ1-3; TRBD1 might be the D (5 bases). Source material: CD8+ T cells from blood. The CDR3 region is CASSQRGAGNTIYF. CDR3 coding DNA: TGCGCCAGCAGCCAAAGGGGCGCCGGAAACACCATATATTTT.